The present TCR beta chain was sequenced within a study of graft-versus-host responses after intestinal transplantation. Study-level background: Each recipient received anti-thymocyte globulin induction, then tacrolimus and steroids for roughly 3 years.

TCRdb keeps only in-frame clones here, not all; method: immunoSEQ multiplex PCR. This repertoire shows roughly 97,000 clones, roughly 87% found once; its top ten account for approximately 0.97%. This clone was counted between two and nine times. Its cognate antigen is unknown. Study-level findings and limits: Investigators detected GvH clones in recipient marrow, with some emerging earlier in ileum or blood. Early post-transplant HvG declines tracked with peak circulating GvH clone levels.

V was clipped by 1 base and J by 4 bases, with 7 bases between them. CDR1 and CDR2 from the germline V gene are LNHDA and SQIVND (reference sequence). The CDR3 is 13 amino acids. The J gene is TRBJ1-1, the V gene TRBV19; D is undetermined. Here the sequenced sample was unstimulated CD4+ T cells sorted from spleen or lymph node cells, taken before intestinal transplant. The receptor's source is a human donor who received an intestinal transplant. CDR3 DNA: TGTGCCAGTAGTATAGGAGGGTTCACTGAAGCTTTCTTT. Translated: CASSIGGFTEAFF.